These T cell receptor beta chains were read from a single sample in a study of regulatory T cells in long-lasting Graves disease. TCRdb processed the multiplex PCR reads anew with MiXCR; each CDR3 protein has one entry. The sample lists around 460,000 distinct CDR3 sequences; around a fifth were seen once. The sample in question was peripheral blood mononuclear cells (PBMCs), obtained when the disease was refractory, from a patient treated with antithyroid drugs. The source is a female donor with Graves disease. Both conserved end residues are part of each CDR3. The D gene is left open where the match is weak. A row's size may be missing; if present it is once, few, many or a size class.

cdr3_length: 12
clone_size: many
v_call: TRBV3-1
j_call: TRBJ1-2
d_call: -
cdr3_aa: CASSLGARGYTF
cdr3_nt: TGTGCCAGCAGCCTCGGGGCTCGCGGCTACACCTTC

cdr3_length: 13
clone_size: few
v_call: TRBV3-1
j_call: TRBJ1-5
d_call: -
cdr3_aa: CASSRQLNQPQHF
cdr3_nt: TGTGCCAGCAGCCGACAGCTAAATCAGCCCCAGCATTTT

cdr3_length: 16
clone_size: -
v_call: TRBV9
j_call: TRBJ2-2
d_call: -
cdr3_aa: CASSVVVSGGPGELFF
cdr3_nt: TGTGCCAGCAGCGTAGTAGTCTCAGGAGGACCCGGGGAGCTGTTTTTT

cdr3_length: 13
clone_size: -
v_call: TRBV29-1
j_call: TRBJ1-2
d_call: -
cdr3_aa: CSVEDAGFGGYTF
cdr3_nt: TGCAGCGTTGAAGATGCTGGGTTCGGGGGCTACACCTTC

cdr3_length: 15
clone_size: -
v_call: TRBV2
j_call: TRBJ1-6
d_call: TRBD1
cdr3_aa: CASSERDRDNSPLHF
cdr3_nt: TGTGCCAGCAGTGAAAGGGACAGGGACAATTCACCCCTCCACTTT

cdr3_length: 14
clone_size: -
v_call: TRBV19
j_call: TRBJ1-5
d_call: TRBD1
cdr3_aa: CASSWGQGNQPQHF
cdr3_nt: TGTGCCAGTAGTTGGGGACAGGGCAATCAGCCCCAGCATTTT

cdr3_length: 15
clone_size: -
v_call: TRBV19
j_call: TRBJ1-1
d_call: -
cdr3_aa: CASHHFGRADTEAFF
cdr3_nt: TGTGCCAGTCACCACTTCGGCAGGGCTGACACTGAAGCTTTCTTT

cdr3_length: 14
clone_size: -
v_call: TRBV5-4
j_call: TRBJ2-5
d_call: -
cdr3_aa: CASSRRGSGETQYF
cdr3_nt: TGTGCCAGCAGCCGGCGGGGATCGGGCGAGACCCAGTACTTC

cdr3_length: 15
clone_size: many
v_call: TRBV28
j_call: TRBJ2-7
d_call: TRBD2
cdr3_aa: CASSQGTSGTYEQYF
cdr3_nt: TGTGCCAGCAGTCAGGGGACTAGCGGTACCTACGAGCAGTACTTC

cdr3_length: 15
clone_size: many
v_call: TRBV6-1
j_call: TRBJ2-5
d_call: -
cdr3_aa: CASSEVKGGSETQYF
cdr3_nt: TGTGCCAGCAGTGAAGTGAAAGGGGGGTCAGAGACCCAGTACTTC

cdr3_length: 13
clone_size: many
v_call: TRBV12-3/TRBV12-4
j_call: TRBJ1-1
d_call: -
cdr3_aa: CASSFEGDTEAFF
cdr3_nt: TGTGCCAGCAGTTTTGAAGGGGATACTGAAGCTTTCTTT

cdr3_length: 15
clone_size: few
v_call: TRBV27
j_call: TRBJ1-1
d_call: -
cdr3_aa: CASNPSTGTNTEAFF
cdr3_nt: TGTGCCAGCAATCCATCGACCGGGACGAACACTGAAGCTTTCTTT

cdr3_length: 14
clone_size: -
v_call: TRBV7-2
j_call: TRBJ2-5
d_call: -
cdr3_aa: CASSFQQGQETQYF
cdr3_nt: TGTGCCAGCAGCTTTCAACAGGGCCAAGAGACCCAGTACTTC

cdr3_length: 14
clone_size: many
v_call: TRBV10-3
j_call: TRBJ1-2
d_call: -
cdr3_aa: CAISESGRDSGYTF
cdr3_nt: TGTGCCATCAGTGAGTCGGGCAGGGACTCTGGCTACACCTTC

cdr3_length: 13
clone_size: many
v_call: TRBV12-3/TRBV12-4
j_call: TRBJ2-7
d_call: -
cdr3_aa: CASSFAGGGEQYF
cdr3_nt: TGTGCCAGCAGTTTTGCAGGGGGGGGCGAGCAGTACTTC

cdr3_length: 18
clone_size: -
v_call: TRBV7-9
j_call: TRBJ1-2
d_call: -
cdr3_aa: CASSLEGVGGPGHYGYTF
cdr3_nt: TGTGCCAGCAGCTTAGAGGGGGTTGGGGGGCCGGGCCACTATGGCTACACCTTC

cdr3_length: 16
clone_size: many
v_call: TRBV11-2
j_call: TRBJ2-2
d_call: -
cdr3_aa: CASSLDGGGRTGELFF
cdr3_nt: TGTGCCAGCAGCTTAGATGGGGGAGGACGGACCGGGGAGCTGTTTTTT

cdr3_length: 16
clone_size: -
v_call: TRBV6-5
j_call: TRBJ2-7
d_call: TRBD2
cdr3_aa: CASSYRGTSVTAEQYF
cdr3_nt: TGTGCCAGCAGTTATCGCGGTACTAGCGTTACGGCCGAGCAGTACTTC

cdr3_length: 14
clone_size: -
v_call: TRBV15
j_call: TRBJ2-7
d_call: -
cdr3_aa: CATSGAGTFYEQYF
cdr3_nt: TGTGCCACCAGCGGGGCAGGGACTTTCTACGAGCAGTACTTC

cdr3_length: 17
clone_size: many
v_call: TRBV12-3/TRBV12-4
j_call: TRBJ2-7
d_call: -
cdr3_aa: CASSTTPQGSLSYEQYF
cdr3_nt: TGTGCCAGCAGCACGACCCCCCAGGGAAGCCTTTCCTACGAGCAGTACTTC

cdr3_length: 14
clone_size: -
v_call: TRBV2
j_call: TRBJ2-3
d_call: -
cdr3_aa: CASSEGGRADTQYF
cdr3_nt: TGTGCCAGCAGTGAGGGGGGGCGGGCAGATACGCAGTATTTT

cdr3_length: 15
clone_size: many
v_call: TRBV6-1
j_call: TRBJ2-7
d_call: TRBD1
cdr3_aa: CASSEIPGQNYEQYF
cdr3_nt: TGTGCCAGCAGTGAAATACCGGGACAGAACTACGAGCAGTACTTC

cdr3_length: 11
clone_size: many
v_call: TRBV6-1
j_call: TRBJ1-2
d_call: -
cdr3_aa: CASSSHDGYTF
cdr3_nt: TGTGCCAGCAGCTCCCACGATGGCTACACCTTC

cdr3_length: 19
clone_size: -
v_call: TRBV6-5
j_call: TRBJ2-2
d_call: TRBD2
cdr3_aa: CASSYPGLAGHSNTGELFF
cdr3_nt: TGTGCCAGCAGCTACCCGGGACTAGCGGGGCACTCGAACACCGGGGAGCTGTTTTTT

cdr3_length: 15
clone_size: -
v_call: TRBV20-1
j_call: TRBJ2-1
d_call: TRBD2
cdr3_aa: CSASLAVRPTSEQFF
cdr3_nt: TGCAGTGCTAGCCTAGCGGTACGTCCTACAAGTGAGCAGTTCTTC

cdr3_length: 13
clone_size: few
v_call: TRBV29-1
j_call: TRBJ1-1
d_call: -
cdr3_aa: CSVEDIPNTEAFF
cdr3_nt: TGCAGCGTTGAAGATATCCCGAACACTGAAGCTTTCTTT

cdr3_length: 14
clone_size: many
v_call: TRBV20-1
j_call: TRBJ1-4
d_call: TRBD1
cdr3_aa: CSATGTGGNEKLFF
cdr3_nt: TGCAGTGCTACCGGGACAGGGGGAAACGAAAAACTGTTTTTT

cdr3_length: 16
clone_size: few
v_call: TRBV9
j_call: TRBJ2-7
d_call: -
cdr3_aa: CASSVSPTQGGYEQYF
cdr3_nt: TGTGCCAGCAGCGTAAGTCCCACGCAAGGGGGCTACGAGCAGTACTTC

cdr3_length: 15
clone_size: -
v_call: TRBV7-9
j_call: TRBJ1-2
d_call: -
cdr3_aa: CASSAPEITIYGYTF
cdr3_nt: TGTGCCAGCAGCGCGCCAGAGATAACGATCTATGGCTACACCTTC

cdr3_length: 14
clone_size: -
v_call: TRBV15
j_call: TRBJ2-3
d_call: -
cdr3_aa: CATSRTGNTDTQYF
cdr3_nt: TGTGCCACCAGCAGGACAGGCAACACAGATACGCAGTATTTT

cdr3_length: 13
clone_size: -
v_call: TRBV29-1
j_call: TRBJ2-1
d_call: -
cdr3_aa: CSVEGLGINEQFF
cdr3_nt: TGCAGCGTTGAAGGCCTCGGAATCAATGAGCAGTTCTTC

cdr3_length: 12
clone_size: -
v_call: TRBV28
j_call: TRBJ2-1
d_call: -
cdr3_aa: CASSLSVDEQFF
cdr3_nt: TGTGCCAGCAGTTTATCTGTCGATGAGCAGTTCTTC

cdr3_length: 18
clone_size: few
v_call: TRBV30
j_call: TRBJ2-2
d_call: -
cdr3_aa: CAWERWYGRGANTGELFF
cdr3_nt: TGTGCCTGGGAAAGATGGTATGGCAGGGGGGCGAACACCGGGGAGCTGTTTTTT

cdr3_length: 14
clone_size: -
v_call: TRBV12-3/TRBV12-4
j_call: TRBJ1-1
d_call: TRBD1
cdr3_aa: CASSHTGGNTEAFF
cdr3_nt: TGTGCCAGCAGTCATACAGGGGGGAACACTGAAGCTTTCTTT

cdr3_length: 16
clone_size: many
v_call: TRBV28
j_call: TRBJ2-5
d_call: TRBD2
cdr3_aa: CASSNPGLAGIETQYF
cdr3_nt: TGTGCCAGCAGCAATCCGGGACTAGCGGGGATTGAGACCCAGTACTTC

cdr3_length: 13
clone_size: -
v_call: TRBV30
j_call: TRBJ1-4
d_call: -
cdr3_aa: CAWSVQADEKLFF
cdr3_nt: TGTGCCTGGAGTGTTCAGGCGGACGAAAAACTGTTTTTT

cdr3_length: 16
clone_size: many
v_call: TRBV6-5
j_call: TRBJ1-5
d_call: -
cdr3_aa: CASSYSRGAFGQPQHF
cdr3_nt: TGTGCCAGCAGTTACTCGAGAGGGGCATTTGGTCAGCCCCAGCATTTT

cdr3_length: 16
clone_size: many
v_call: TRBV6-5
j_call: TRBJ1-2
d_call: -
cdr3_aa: CASSYSRWDPLYGYTF
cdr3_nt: TGTGCCAGCAGTTACTCTCGCTGGGATCCTCTCTACGGCTACACCTTC

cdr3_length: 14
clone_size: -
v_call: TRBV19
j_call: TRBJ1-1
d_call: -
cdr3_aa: CASSTRGRDTEAFF
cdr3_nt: TGTGCCAGTAGTACAAGGGGTCGCGACACTGAAGCTTTCTTT

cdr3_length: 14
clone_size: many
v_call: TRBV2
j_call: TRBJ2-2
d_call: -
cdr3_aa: CASRRGPNTGELFF
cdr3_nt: TGTGCCAGCAGGAGGGGCCCAAACACCGGGGAGCTGTTTTTT

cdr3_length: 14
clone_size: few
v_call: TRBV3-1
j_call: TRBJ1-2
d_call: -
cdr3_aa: CASSPRDSNYGYTF
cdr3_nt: TGTGCCAGCAGCCCTCGGGACTCGAACTATGGCTACACCTTC

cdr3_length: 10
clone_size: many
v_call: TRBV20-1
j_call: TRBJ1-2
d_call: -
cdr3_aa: CSATNYGYTF
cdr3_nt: TGCAGTGCTACTAACTATGGCTACACCTTC

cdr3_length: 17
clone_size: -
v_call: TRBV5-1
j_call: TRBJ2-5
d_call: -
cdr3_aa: CASSLERTAAGVEAQYF
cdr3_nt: TGCGCCAGCAGCTTGGAGCGGACGGCAGCCGGGGTGGAGGCCCAGTACTTC

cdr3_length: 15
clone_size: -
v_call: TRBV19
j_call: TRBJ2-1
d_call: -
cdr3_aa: CASTPTGSSYNEQFF
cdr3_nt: TGTGCCAGTACTCCGACGGGTAGCTCCTACAATGAGCAGTTCTTC

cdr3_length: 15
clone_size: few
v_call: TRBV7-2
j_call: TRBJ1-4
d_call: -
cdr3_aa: CASSLDDLGNEKLFF
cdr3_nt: TGTGCCAGCAGCTTAGATGACCTGGGGAATGAAAAACTGTTTTTT

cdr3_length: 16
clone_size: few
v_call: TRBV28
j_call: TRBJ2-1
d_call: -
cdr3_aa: CASSSSTSGRAGEQFF
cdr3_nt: -

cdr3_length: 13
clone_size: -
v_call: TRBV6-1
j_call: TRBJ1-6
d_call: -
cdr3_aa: CASKTGDNSPLHF
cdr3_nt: TGTGCCAGCAAGACAGGTGATAATTCACCCCTCCACTTT

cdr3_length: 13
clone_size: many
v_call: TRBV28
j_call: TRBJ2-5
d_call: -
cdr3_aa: CASSQGYQETQYF
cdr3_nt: TGTGCCAGCAGCCAGGGGTACCAAGAGACCCAGTACTTC

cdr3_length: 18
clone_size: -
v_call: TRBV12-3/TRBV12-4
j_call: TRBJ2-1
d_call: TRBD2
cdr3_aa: CASSPGLAGGRGYNEQFF
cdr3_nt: TGTGCCAGCAGCCCGGGACTAGCGGGGGGGCGAGGTTACAATGAGCAGTTCTTC

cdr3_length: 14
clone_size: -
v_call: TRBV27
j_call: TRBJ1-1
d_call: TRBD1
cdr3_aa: CASSPRDREGEAFF
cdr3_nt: TGTGCCAGCTCACCCCGGGACAGGGAAGGTGAAGCTTTCTTT

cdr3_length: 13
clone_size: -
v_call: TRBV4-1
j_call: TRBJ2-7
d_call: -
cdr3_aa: CASSQDWQNEQYF
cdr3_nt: TGCGCCAGCAGCCAAGACTGGCAAAACGAGCAGTACTTC

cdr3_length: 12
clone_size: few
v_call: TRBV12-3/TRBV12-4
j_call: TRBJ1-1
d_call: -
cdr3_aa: CASTQLAGRAFF
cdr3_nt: TGTGCCAGCACCCAATTGGCAGGGCGAGCTTTCTTT

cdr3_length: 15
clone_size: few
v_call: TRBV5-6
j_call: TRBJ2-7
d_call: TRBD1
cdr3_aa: CASSSRDRGLYEQYF
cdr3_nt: TGTGCCAGCAGCTCCCGGGACAGGGGATTATACGAGCAGTACTTC

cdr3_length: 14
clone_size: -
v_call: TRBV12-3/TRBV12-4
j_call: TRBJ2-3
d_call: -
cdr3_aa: CASSLGAGTDTQYF
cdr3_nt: TGTGCCAGCAGTTTAGGGGCAGGCACAGATACGCAGTATTTT

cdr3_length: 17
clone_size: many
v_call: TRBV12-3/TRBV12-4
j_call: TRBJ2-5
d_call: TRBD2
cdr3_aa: CASSPGTSGGAQETQYF
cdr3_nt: TGTGCCAGCAGTCCCGGGACTAGCGGGGGTGCTCAAGAGACCCAGTACTTC

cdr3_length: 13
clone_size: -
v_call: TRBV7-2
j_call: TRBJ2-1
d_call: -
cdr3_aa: CASSLSTTNEQFF
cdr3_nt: TGTGCCAGCAGCTTAAGTACGACCAATGAGCAGTTCTTC

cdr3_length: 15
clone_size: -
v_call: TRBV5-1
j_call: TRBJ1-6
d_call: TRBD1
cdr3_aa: CASSWGQGVNSPLHF
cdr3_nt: TGCGCCAGCAGCTGGGGACAGGGGGTGAATTCACCCCTCCACTTT

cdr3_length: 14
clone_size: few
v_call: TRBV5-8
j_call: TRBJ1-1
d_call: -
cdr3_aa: CASDEWETNTEAFF
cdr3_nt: TGTGCCAGCGACGAATGGGAAACGAACACTGAAGCTTTCTTT

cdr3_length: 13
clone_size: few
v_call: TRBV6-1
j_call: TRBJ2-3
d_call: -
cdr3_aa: CASSPGRADTQYF
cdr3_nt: TGTGCCAGCAGTCCGGGACGGGCAGATACGCAGTATTTT

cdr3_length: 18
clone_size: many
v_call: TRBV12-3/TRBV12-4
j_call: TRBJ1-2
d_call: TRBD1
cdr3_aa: CASSPLTGGDTASGGYTF
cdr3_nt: TGTGCCAGCAGTCCACTGACAGGGGGCGATACCGCATCGGGTGGCTACACCTTC